This paragraph covers one T cell receptor (beta chain) sequence. The CDR3 is 15 residues long. The germline CDR1 and CDR2 sequences are SGHRS and YFSETQ. V was cut by 4 bases and J by 7 bases, with 15 bases left in between. The record originates from a study of blood T cell repertoires in COVID-19. Turning to the study itself: Whether acute or convalescent, the COVID-19 samples came from the United States, Italy and Spain. PBMCs, B-cell-depleted T cells, or T cells were the source of the cDNA or gDNA that made up the material.

Original processing notes: Cell counts per sample came from amplifying reference gene primers. Clones were read by immunoSEQ multiplex PCR, and TCRdb kept only the in-frame ones, dropping some. That table is the source of V, J and clone size, and D and trimming were worked out from the DNA. This sample yields about 260,000 clones, of which around 90% are seen a single time; 0.7% belongs to the top ten. This sequence was found in a human donor in a cohort sampled during active COVID-19. This chain uses TRBV5-1 with TRBJ1-6; D uncertain. What was sequenced was peripheral blood. The CDR3 loop reads CASSPQGRENSPLHF. The CDR3 DNA is TGCGCCAGCAGCCCCCAAGGAAGGGAGAATTCACCCCTCCACTTT. Based on the CDR3 plus reference TRBV5-1 and TRBJ1-6, the full variable domain is KAGVTQTPRYLIKTRGQQVTLSCSPISGHRSVSWYQQTPGQGLQFLFEYFSETQRNKGNFPGRFSGRQFSNSRSEMNVSTLELGDSALYLCASSPQGRENSPLHFGNGTRLTVT.